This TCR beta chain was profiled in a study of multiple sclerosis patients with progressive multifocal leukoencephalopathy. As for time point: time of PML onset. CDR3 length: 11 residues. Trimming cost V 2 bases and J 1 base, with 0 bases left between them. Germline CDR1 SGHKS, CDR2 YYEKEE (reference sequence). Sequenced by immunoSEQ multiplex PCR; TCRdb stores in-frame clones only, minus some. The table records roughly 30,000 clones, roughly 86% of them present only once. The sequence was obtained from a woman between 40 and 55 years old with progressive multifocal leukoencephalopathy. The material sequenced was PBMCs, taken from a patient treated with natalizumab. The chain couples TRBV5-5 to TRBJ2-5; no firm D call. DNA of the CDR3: TGTGCCAGCAGCTTCCAAGAGACCCAGTACTTC. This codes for CASSFQETQYF.